A selection of T cell receptor beta chains follows, all from one sample in a study of T cells in localized non-small cell lung cancer. Generated by immunoSEQ multiplex PCR, the TCRdb table keeps only in-frame clones and is missing some. Among around 69,000 clones, almost 90% were seen once, and the ten largest hold nearly 2%. Sequenced material: peripheral blood, taken before any cancer treatment. These TCRs come from a woman between 40 and 69 years old with stage I lung adenocarcinoma. The CDR3 runs from the conserved cysteine through the conserved F or W. D genes are given only for firm matches. The listing skips clone size in some rows; elsewhere it reads once, few, many or a size class.

v_call	j_call	clone_size	d_call	cdr3_nt	cdr3_aa
TRBV25-1	TRBJ1-1	NA	NA	TGTGCCAGCACCAACACCCAGGGTCTATCCACTGAAGCTTTCTTT	CASTNTQGLSTEAFF
TRBV30	TRBJ1-5	NA	NA	TGTGCCTGGAGTACACAGGGTGGCCATCAGCCCCAGCATTTT	CAWSTQGGHQPQHF
TRBV28	TRBJ1-2	NA	NA	TGTGCCAGCAGGCCAGGGGATGGTCCCTATGGCTACACCTTC	CASRPGDGPYGYTF
TRBV21-1	TRBJ1-5	once	NA	TGTGCCAGCAGCAGAGGTAGGGGGCGCAGGCAGCCCCAGCATTTT	CASSRGRGRRQPQHF
TRBV7-9	TRBJ1-5	NA	NA	TGTGCCAGCAGCTTAGCTCATGGTCAGCCCCAGCATTTT	CASSLAHGQPQHF
TRBV5-1	TRBJ1-2	NA	NA	TGCGCCAGCAGCTTCGGTAACACCAGAAACTATGGCTACACCTTC	CASSFGNTRNYGYTF
TRBV18	TRBJ1-6	NA	TRBD1	TGTGCCAGCGGGACAGGGAGGGATTCACCCCTCCACTTT	CASGTGRDSPLHF
TRBV5-4	TRBJ1-3	once	NA	TGTGCCAGCAGCCCCGGGGGGGCGGCTGGAAACACCATATATTTT	CASSPGGAAGNTIYF
TRBV7-2	TRBJ1-5	NA	TRBD1	TGTGCCAGCAGCTTAGACAGGGGACAGCCCCAGCATTTT	CASSLDRGQPQHF
TRBV6-6	TRBJ2-7	NA	NA	TGTGCCAGCAGTTACCGCCAGGTCGAGCAGTACTTC	CASSYRQVEQYF